A single sample is the source of the 17 T cell receptor beta chains below, sequenced in a study of blood T cell repertoires in COVID-19. The repertoire was sequenced with immunoSEQ multiplex PCR; TCRdb's copy has only in-frame clones and lacks some. Of 120,000 to 150,000 clones listed, 87% are singletons. Sequencing was performed on peripheral blood. These TCRs come from a woman in her 50s with acute or convalescent COVID-19.

The CDR3 DNA reads TGTGCCAGCAGCGGTCACCCGGGACAGGGTGAAAATGAGCAGTTCTTC. It yields the protein CASSGHPGQGENEQFF. The genes are TRBV21-1 and TRBJ2-1; the table's D call of TRBD1 was not tested on the DNA. TRBV21-1 is shown as a pseudogene. The CDR3 totals 16 residues.

J is TRBJ2-3 and V is TRBV5-1; 9 nucleotides match TRBD2. Germline assignment: CDR1 SGHRS and CDR2 YFSETQ. Losses at the gene ends were 4 bases for V and 4 bases for J; bases not matched to a gene: 10. The CDR3 runs 16 residues. The CDR3 DNA reads TGCGCCAGCAGCGTAAGCAGCGGGGGGCTGTCAGATACGCAGTATTTT. Translated: CASSVSSGGLSDTQYF. Full variable domain (rest looked up from reference TRBV5-1 and TRBJ2-3): KAGVTQTPRYLIKTRGQQVTLSCSPISGHRSVSWYQQTPGQGLQFLFEYFSETQRNKGNFPGRFSGRQFSNSRSEMNVSTLELGDSALYLCASSVSSGGLSDTQYFGPGTRLTVL.

This chain joins TRBV10-3 and TRBJ2-2, with D perhaps TRBD2 (5 bases). The CDR3 is 14 amino acids. V dropped 5 bases and J dropped 5 bases, with 12 bases sitting between them. Germline V CDR1 and CDR2: ENHRY, SYGVKD. The CDR3 nucleotides read TGTGCCATCAGTCCGGGGATTGATACCGGGGAGCTGTTTTTT. It is translated as CAISPGIDTGELFF.

The chain uses TRBV7-3 and TRBJ2-5; weak D call: TRBD2 (6 bases). Germline CDR1 and CDR2: SGHTA and FQGTGA. The CDR3 runs 15 residues. V lost 4 bases to trimming and J lost 4 bases, with 16 bases between them. The CDR3 protein is CASSSNGGSRETQYF. As DNA, the CDR3 is TGTGCCAGCAGCTCCAACGGGGGTAGTAGAGAGACCCAGTACTTC.

The chain combines TRBV4-2 with TRBJ2-4, with TRBD2 matching 12 bases. The junction had 18 bases not matched to a gene; V was cut back by 2 bases and J by 7 bases. Germline CDR1 LGHNA, CDR2 YNFKEQ. The CDR3 sequence is 20 residues long. CDR3 residues: CASSQSLPTSGSTFSNIQYF. CDR3 bases: TGTGCCAGCAGCCAATCACTCCCGACTAGCGGGAGTACATTTAGCAACATTCAGTACTTC.

V usage is TRBV5-8 and J usage is TRBJ1-2; 7 nucleotides align to TRBD1. Germline V gene data show CDR1 as SGHTS and CDR2 as YDEGEE. J gave up 7 bases and V 5 bases, and 14 bases lay outside the gene matches. This CDR3 region has 15 residues. The CDR3, as DNA: TGTGCCAGCAGTCTTACAAGACAGGGAAGCTCTGGCTACACCTTC. It yields the protein CASSLTRQGSSGYTF.

The rearrangement links TRBV24-1 to TRBJ1-2, with D uncertain. CDR1 and CDR2 (germline): KGHDR, SFDVKD. This CDR3 is 13 amino acids long. V lost 2 bases to trimming and J lost 4 bases, with 7 bases between them. In nucleotides, the CDR3 is TGTGCCACCAGTGATTCTGACTCCTATGGCTACACCTTC. Protein: CATSDSDSYGYTF.

This clone was found once. The genes are TRBV19 and TRBJ2-5; 7 bases are shared with TRBD2. Germline V gene lookup returns CDR1 LNHDA and CDR2 SQIVND (reference sequence). J lost 5 bases, V lost 5 bases, and 11 bases had no gene match. This CDR3 spans 15 amino acids. CDR3: CASSPTGREHETQYF. CDR3 in DNA: TGTGCCAGTAGTCCCACGGGGCGGGAGCACGAGACCCAGTACTTC.

This chain joins TRBV29-1 and TRBJ1-3; 7 bases fit TRBD1. CDR3 length: 13 residues. Germline lookup yields CDR1 SQVTM and CDR2 ANQGSEA. V lost 6 bases and J lost 4; bases outside the gene matches: 6. The chain's CDR3 is CSVGQGEGNTIYF. CDR3 coding DNA: TGCAGCGTGGGGCAGGGGGAAGGAAACACCATATATTTT.

This clone was counted only a few times. The chain is built from TRBV9 and TRBJ1-1, with unresolved D. This CDR3 is built from 14 residues. Germline V gives CDR1 SGDLS, CDR2 YYNGEE. The germline V and J ends were trimmed by 0 bases and 1 base, with 7 bases remaining between them. The CDR3 region has the DNA TGTGCCAGCAGCGTAGGGGCAGGGAACACTGAAGCTTTCTTT. This gives the protein CASSVGAGNTEAFF.

This chain links TRBV5-1 with TRBJ1-1, with no clear D. This CDR3 comprises 14 residues. Between the trimmed V and J ends, which lost 0 bases and 7 bases, there was a span of 13 bases. Germline loops: CDR1 SGHRS, CDR2 YFSETQ. The CDR3 DNA follows: TGCGCCAGCAGCTTGGCCCTTCGACAAGGTGAAGCTTTCTTT. Translating it yields CASSLALRQGEAFF.

The chain employs TRBV7-9 and TRBJ1-5, with 8 bases identical to TRBD1. The V gene's germline CDR1 is SEHNR and CDR2 FQNEAQ (reference sequence). V gave up 2 bases and J gave up 4 bases; unmatched junction bases: 4. This CDR3 region has 15 residues. The CDR3 loop is CASSLPGQANQPQHF. As DNA, the CDR3 is TGTGCCAGCAGCTTACCGGGACAGGCTAATCAGCCCCAGCATTTT. The variable domain in full, with the rest retrieved from reference TRBV7-9 and TRBJ1-5, is DTGVSQNPRHKITKRGQNVTFRCDPISEHNRLYWYRQTLGQGPEFLTYFQNEAQLEKSRLLSDRFSAERPKGSFSTLEIQRTEQGDSAMYLCASSLPGQANQPQHFGDGTRLSIL.

The gene calls are TRBV5-1 and TRBJ2-7; the match to TRBD2 covers 9 bases. The CDR3 spans 14 residues. Germline CDR1 is SGHRS and CDR2 is YFSETQ. With 2 bases clipped from V and 6 bases from J, the junction kept 6 bases outside the gene matches. The CDR3 nucleotides are TGCGCCAGCAGCTTAAGCGGGAGGCCCCTCGAGCAGTACTTC. The encoded protein is CASSLSGRPLEQYF.

V usage is TRBV5-1 and J usage is TRBJ2-6, with unresolved D. V lost 0 bases and J 0 bases, leaving 7 bases between the germline ends. The CDR3 runs 16 residues. Per germline, CDR1 SGHRS and CDR2 YFSETQ. CDR3 loop: CASSLGTFSGANVLTF. DNA for the CDR3: TGCGCCAGCAGCTTGGGCACTTTCTCTGGGGCCAACGTCCTGACTTTC.

The CDR3 DNA reads as TGTGCCAGCAGCAGATCGACTAGCGGGGGCTACGAGCAGTACTTC. This encodes CASSRSTSGGYEQYF. The chain links TRBV9 to TRBJ2-7, with 12 positions matching TRBD2. The CDR3 is made up of 15 amino acids. CDR1 is SGDLS, CDR2 YYNGEE, per germline. V lost 4 bases, J lost 3 bases, and 5 bases stayed unmatched.

Here the CDR3 reads CASSVGLAGVEQFF. CDR3 coding DNA: TGTGCCAGCAGCGTGGGACTAGCGGGAGTGGAGCAGTTCTTC. This chain links TRBV9 with TRBJ2-1; 14 positions agree with TRBD2. Germline CDR1 and CDR2: SGDLS and YYNGEE. V shed 2 bases, J shed 10 bases, and the junction held 2 bases outside the gene matches. The CDR3 covers 14 residues.

This clone was seen once. The DNA of the CDR3 is TGTGCCAGTAGTCCCGGACAGGGGAGAAGGACTGAAGCTTTCTTT. It codes for CASSPGQGRRTEAFF. This chain connects TRBV19 to TRBJ1-1, with 9 bases fitting TRBD1. The CDR3 is 15 amino acids. Losses at the gene ends were 5 bases for V and 5 bases for J; bases not matched to a gene: 9. Germline assignment: CDR1 LNHDA and CDR2 SQIVND (reference sequence).